This entry lists 13 T cell receptor beta chains sequenced from one sample in a study of CD4 T cells in relation to SARS-CoV-2 and coronaviruses. For these TCRs, the target antigens are not known. Repertoires were generated with immunoSEQ multiplex PCR, while TCRdb's copy carries only in-frame clones and drops some. The table shows about 25,000 clones, with 76% occurring only once. Before the COVID-19 pandemic, during about 2011-2018, CD4+ T cells were taken from unexposed donors. After less than 11 days of culture, CD4+ T cells were isolated. Sequencing was done on a sample of CD4+ T cells from PBMCs, cultured in vitro. The source is a human donor in good health.

The chain has TRBV4-3 and TRBJ2-7, with 8 nucleotides matching TRBD1. This CDR3 is 15 amino acids long. The V segment lost 1 base and the J segment 4 bases; nucleotides outside the gene matches: 6. The germline V gene encodes CDR1 LGHNA and CDR2 YSLEER. The CDR3 loop is CASSQGPGGSYEQYF. CDR3 bases: TGCGCCAGCAGCCAAGGCCCAGGGGGCTCGTACGAGCAGTACTTC.

The DNA of the CDR3 is TGCGCCAGCAGCCAAGGGTGGGGCCGGGGGGAAGCTTTCTTT. This gives the protein CASSQGWGRGEAFF. The chain employs TRBV4-3 and TRBJ1-1, with a weak D call TRBD1 (5 bases). Germline values: CDR1 LGHNA, CDR2 YSLEER. The CDR3 contains 14 residues. Trimming removed 1 base at V and 8 bases at J, with 14 bases between.

V and J are TRBV9 and TRBJ2-3, with 10 nucleotides matching TRBD2. After removal of 4 bases from V and 4 bases from J, the junction contained 12 bases not matched to a gene. Germline lookup yields CDR1 SGDLS and CDR2 YYNGEE. This CDR3 region has 17 residues. CDR3 in amino acids: CASSPHLLAGDPDTQYF. DNA of the CDR3: TGTGCCAGCAGCCCCCACCTCCTAGCGGGAGATCCAGATACGCAGTATTTT.

The chain's CDR3 is CASSMDREETQYF. Written as DNA, the CDR3 is TGTGCCAGTAGTATGGACAGGGAAGAGACCCAGTACTTC. This sequence joins TRBV19 and TRBJ2-5, with 8 positions matching TRBD1. CDR3 length: 13 amino acids. With V trimmed by 3 bases and J by 3 bases, 0 bases remained unmatched. The V gene's germline CDR1 is LNHDA and CDR2 SQIVND (reference sequence).

This clone has only one observation. The chain combines TRBV7-3 with TRBJ2-1; D possibly corresponds to TRBD1 (7 bases). Germline values: CDR1 SGHTA, CDR2 FQGTGA. Deletions cut 2 bases from V and 1 base from J, with 9 bases between. The CDR3 is 15 residues long. The CDR3 region is CASSLAGQSYNEQFF. CDR3 bases: TGTGCCAGCAGCTTAGCGGGACAGTCCTACAATGAGCAGTTCTTC.

The chain employs TRBV5-6 and TRBJ2-5, with D perhaps matching TRBD1 (6 bases). CDR1 is SGHDT, CDR2 YYEEEE, per germline. This CDR3 has 15 residues. V was clipped by 0 bases and J by 5 bases, with 14 bases between them. The CDR3 DNA reads as TGTGCCAGCAGCTTGGTAGGGGGTCAGAGGGAGACCCAGTACTTC. It is translated as CASSLVGGQRETQYF. The full variable domain, with the rest looked up from reference TRBV5-6 and TRBJ2-5, is DAGVTQSPTHLIKTRGQQVTLRCSPKSGHDTVSWYQQALGQGPQFIFQYYEEEERQRGNFPDRFSGHQFPNYSSELNVNALLLGDSALYLCASSLVGGQRETQYFGPGTRLLVL.

In its sample, this clone was seen once. V gene TRBV5-1 combines with J gene TRBJ2-3; 9 nucleotides line up with TRBD2. The V gene end was trimmed by 5 bases and the J gene end by 4 bases; junction bases not matched to a gene: 11. This CDR3 has 16 amino acids. CDR1 and CDR2 from the germline V gene are SGHRS and YFSETQ. CDR3 residues: CASRGSGGGASDTQYF. CDR3 coding DNA: TGCGCCAGCAGAGGGTCTGGCGGGGGGGCATCAGATACGCAGTATTTT. The whole variable domain, filled in from reference TRBV5-1 and TRBJ2-3, reads KAGVTQTPRYLIKTRGQQVTLSCSPISGHRSVSWYQQTPGQGLQFLFEYFSETQRNKGNFPGRFSGRQFSNSRSEMNVSTLELGDSALYLCASRGSGGGASDTQYFGPGTRLTVL.

The chain joins TRBV11-3 to TRBJ2-7, with D perhaps TRBD1 or TRBD2 (5 bases each). Germline CDR1 reads SGHNT; CDR2 reads YENEEA. The CDR3 is 13 amino acids. The V end lost 3 bases, the J end lost 4 bases, and 10 bases lay between the germline ends. Here the CDR3 DNA reads TGTGCCAGCAGCTTTACGGGGCATTACGAGCAGTACTTC. It encodes CASSFTGHYEQYF.

The J gene is TRBJ1-2, the V gene TRBV9; D unresolved. The germline V gene encodes CDR1 SGDLS and CDR2 YYNGEE. The ends were cut back, 1 base at V and 4 bases at J, with 11 bases in the middle. The CDR3 is made up of 14 amino acids. CDR3 DNA: TGTGCCAGCAGCGTAATTCAGGCCCCCTATGGCTACACCTTC. This encodes CASSVIQAPYGYTF.

The CDR3 DNA follows: TGTGCCAGCAGGCCCCGGGGGCAGTCGAACACCGGGGAGCTGTTTTTT. Its translation: CASRPRGQSNTGELFF. The chain carries TRBV7-9 and TRBJ2-2; D possibly matches TRBD1 or TRBD2 (6 bases each). V was shortened by 6 bases and J by 0 bases, with 14 bases between the two germline ends. CDR3 length equals 16 residues. Germline V gives CDR1 SEHNR, CDR2 FQNEAQ (reference sequence).

The CDR3 nucleotides read TGTGCCAGTACCCGCTTAGGGCCGACAGGGAGGTCCGGAAACACCATATATTTT. This codes for CASTRLGPTGRSGNTIYF. The chain carries TRBV19 and TRBJ1-3, with 7 nucleotides matching TRBD1. V shed 7 bases, J shed 4 bases, and the junction held 19 bases outside the gene matches. The CDR3 consists of 18 residues. Germline V lookup: CDR1 LNHDA, CDR2 SQIVND (reference sequence).

This chain uses TRBV10-1 with TRBJ1-1; D gene ambiguous. CDR1 and CDR2 (germline): WNHNN, SYGVQD (reference sequence). The V end lost 3 bases, the J end lost 5 bases, and 10 bases lay between the germline ends. The CDR3 length is 13 residues. CDR3 sequence: CASSDSPTTEAFF. As DNA, the CDR3 is TGCGCCAGCAGTGATTCTCCGACGACTGAAGCTTTCTTT.

V and J are TRBV7-2 and TRBJ2-3; D not certain. With 5 bases removed from V and 5 bases from J, the gap between germline ends came to 11 bases. Germline CDR1 SGHTA, CDR2 FQGNSA. The CDR3 sequence is 13 residues long. The CDR3, as DNA: TGTGCCAGCAGCGACAAGGTTGTAGATACGCAGTATTTT. Its translation is CASSDKVVDTQYF. Looking up the rest from reference TRBV7-2 and TRBJ2-3 gives the full variable domain: GAGVSQSPSNKVTEKGKDVELRCDPISGHTALYWYRQSLGQGLEFLIYFQGNSAPDKSGLPSDRFSAERTGGSVSTLTIQRTQQEDSAVYLCASSDKVVDTQYFGPGTRLTVL.